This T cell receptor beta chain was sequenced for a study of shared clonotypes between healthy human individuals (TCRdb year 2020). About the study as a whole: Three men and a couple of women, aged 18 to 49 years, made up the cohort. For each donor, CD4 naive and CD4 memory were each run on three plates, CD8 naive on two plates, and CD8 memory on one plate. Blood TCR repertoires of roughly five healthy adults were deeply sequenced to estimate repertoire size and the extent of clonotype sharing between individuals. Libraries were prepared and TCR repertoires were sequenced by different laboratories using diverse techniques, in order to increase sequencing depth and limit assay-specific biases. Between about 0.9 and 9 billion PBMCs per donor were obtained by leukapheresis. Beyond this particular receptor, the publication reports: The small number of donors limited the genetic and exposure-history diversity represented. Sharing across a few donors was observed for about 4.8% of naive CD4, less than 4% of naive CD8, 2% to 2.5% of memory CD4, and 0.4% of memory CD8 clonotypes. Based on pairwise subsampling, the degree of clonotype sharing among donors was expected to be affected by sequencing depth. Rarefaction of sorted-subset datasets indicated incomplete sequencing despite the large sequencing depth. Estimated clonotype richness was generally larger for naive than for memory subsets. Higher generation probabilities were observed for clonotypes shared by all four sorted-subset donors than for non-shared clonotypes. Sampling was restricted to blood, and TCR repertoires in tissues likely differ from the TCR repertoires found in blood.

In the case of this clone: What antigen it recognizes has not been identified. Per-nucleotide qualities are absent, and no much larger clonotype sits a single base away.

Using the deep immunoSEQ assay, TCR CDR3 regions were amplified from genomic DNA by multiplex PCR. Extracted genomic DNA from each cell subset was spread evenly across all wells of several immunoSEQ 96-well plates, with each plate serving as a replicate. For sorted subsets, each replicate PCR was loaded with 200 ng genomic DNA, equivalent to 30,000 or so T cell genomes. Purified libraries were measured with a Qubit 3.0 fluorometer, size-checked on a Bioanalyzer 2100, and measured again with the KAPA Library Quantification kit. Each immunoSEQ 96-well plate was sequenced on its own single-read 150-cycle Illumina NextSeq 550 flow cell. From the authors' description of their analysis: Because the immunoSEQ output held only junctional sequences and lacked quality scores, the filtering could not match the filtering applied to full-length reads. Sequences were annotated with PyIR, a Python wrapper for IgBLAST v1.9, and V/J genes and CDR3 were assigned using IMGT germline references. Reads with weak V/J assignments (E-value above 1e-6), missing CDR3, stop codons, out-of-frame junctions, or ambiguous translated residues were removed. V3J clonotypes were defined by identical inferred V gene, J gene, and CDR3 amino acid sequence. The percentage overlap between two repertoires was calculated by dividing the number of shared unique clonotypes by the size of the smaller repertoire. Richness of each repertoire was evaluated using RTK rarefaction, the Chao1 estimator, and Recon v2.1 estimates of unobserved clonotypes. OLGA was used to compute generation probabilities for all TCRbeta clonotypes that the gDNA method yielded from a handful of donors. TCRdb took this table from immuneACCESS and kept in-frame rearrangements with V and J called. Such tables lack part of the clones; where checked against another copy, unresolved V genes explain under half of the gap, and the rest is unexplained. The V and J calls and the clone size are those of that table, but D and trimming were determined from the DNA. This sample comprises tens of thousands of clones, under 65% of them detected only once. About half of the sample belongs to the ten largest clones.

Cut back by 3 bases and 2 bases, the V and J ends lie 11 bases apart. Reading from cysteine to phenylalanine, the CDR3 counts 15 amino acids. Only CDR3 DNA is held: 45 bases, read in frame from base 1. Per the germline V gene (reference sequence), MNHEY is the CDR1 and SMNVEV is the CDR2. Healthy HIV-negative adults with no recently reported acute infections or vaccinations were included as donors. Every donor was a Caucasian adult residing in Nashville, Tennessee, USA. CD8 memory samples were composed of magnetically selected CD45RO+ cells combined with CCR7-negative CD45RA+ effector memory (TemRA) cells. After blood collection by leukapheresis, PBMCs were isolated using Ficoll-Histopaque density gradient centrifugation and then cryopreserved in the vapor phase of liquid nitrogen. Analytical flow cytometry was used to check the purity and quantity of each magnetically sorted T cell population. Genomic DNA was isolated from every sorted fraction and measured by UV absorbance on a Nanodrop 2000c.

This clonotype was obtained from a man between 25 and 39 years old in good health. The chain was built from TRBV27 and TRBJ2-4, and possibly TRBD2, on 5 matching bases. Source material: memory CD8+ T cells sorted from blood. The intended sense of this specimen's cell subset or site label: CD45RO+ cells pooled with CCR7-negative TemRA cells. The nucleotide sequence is TGTGCCAGCAGTTTGAGGGTCTCCACCAAAAACATTCAGTACTTC. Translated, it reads CASSLRVSTKNIQYF.